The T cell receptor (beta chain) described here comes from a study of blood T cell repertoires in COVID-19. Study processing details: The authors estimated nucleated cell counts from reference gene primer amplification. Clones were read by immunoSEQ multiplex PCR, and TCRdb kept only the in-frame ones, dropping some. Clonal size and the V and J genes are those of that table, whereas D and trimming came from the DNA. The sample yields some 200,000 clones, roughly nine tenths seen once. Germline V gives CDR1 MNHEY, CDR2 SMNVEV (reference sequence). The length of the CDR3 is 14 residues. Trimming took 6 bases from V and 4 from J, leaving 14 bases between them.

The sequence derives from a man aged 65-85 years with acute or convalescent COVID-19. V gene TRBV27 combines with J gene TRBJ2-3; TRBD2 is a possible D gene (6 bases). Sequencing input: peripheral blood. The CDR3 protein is CASRLAPRADTQYF. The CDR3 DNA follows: TGTGCCAGCAGACTAGCCCCAAGGGCAGATACGCAGTATTTT.